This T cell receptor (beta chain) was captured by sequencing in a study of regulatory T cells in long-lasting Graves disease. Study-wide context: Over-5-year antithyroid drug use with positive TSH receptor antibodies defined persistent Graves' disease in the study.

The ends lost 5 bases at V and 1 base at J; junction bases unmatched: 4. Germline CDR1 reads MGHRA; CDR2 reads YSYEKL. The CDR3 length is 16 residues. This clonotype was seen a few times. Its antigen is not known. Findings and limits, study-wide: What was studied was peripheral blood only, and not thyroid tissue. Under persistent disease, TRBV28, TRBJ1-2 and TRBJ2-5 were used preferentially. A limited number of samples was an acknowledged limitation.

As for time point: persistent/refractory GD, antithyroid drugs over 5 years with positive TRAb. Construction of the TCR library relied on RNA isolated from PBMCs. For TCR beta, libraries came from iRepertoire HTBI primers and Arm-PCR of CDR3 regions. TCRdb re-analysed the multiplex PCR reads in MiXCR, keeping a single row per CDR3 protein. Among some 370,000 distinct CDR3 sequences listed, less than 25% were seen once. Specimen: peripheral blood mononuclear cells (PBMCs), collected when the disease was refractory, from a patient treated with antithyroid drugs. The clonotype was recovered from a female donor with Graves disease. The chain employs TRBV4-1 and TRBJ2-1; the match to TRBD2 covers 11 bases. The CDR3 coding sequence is TGCGCCAGCAGCATTAGGACTAGCGGGTCCTACAATGAGCAGTTCTTC. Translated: CASSIRTSGSYNEQFF.